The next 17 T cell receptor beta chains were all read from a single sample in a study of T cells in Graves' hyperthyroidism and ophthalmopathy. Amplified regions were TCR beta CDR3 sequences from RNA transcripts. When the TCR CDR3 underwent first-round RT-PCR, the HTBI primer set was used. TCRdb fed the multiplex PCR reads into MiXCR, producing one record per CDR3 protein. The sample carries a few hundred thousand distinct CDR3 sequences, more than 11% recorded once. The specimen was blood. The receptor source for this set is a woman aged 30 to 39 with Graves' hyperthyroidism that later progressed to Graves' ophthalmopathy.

The DNA for the CDR3 is TGTGCCACCGCTCCAAGCCCCTACGAGCAGTACTTC. Translating gives CATAPSPYEQYF. The J gene is TRBJ2-7, the V gene TRBV19, with D unresolved. The V gene's germline CDR1 is LNHDA and CDR2 SQIVND (reference sequence). Trimming left V 10 bases short and J 2 bases short, with 12 bases between. The CDR3 totals 12 residues. Looking up the rest from reference TRBV19 and TRBJ2-7 gives the full variable domain: DGGITQSPKYLFRKEGQNVTLSCEQNLNHDAMYWYRQDPGQGLRLIYYSQIVNDFQKGDIAEGYSVSREKKESFPLTVTSAQKNPTAFYLCATAPSPYEQYFGPGTRLTVT.

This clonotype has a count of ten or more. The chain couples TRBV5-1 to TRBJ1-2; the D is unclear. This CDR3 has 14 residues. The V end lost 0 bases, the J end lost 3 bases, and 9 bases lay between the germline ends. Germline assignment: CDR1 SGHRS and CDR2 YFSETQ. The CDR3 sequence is CASSLVAADYGYTF. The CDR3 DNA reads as TGCGCCAGCAGCTTGGTAGCAGCTGACTATGGCTACACCTTC.

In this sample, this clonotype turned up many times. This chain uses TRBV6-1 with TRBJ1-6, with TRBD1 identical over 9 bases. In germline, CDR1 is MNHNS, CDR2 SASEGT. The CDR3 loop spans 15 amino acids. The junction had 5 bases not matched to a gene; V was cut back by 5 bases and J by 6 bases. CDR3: CASSLWDRVNSPLHF. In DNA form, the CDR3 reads TGTGCCAGCAGTCTATGGGACAGGGTTAATTCACCCCTCCACTTT.

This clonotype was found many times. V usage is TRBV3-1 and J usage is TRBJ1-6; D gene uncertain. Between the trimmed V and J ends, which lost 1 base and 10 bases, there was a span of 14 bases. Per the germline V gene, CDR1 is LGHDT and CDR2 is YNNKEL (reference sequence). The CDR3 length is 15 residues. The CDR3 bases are TGTGCCAGCAGCCAAGGGGGAGAAGTTAGCTCACCCCTCCACTTT. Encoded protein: CASSQGGEVSSPLHF.

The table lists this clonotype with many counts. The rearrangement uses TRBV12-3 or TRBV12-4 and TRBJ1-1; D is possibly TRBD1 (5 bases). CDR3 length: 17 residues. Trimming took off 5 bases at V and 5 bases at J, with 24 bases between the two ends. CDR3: CASSLSATGAQRTEAFF. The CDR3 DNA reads TGTGCCAGCAGTCTCAGTGCTACCGGGGCCCAACGGACTGAAGCTTTCTTT.

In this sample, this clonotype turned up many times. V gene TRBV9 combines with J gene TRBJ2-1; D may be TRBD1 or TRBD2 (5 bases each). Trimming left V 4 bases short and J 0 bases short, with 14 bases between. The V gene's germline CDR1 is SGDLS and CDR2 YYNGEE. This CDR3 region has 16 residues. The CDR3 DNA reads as TGTGCCAGCAGCCTTAAGGCAGGGAGCTCCTACAATGAGCAGTTCTTC. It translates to CASSLKAGSSYNEQFF.

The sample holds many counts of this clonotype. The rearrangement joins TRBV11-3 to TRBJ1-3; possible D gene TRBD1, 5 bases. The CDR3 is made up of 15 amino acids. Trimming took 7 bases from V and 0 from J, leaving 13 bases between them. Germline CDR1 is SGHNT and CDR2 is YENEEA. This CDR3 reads CASTVQAFSGNTIYF. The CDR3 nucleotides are TGTGCCAGCACCGTACAGGCCTTCTCTGGAAACACCATATATTTT.

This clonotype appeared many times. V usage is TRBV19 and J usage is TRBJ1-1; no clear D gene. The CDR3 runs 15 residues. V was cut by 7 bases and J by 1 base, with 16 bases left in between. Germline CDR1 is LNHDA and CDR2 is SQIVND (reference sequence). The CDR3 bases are TGTGCCAGTACATCGGACGGTACCTCGAACACTGAAGCTTTCTTT. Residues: CASTSDGTSNTEAFF.

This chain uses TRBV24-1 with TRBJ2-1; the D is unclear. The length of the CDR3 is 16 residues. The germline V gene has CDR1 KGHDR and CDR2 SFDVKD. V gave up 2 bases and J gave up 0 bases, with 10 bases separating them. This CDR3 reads CATSDYEPSSYNEQFF. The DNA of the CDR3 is TGTGCCACCAGTGATTACGAACCCAGCTCCTACAATGAGCAGTTCTTC.

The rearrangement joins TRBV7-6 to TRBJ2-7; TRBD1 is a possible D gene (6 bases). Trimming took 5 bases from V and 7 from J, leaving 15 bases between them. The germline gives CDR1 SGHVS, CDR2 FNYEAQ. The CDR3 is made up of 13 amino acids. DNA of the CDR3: TGTGCCAGCAGCCCCACAGGGTTTAGAGAGCAGTACTTC. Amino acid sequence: CASSPTGFREQYF.

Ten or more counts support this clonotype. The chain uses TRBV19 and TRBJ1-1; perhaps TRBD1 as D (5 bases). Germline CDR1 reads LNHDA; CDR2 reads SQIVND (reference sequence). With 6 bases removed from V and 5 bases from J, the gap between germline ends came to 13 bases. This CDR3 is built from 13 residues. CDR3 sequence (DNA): TGTGCCAGTAGCTGGGCAGGGTTGACTGAAGCTTTCTTT. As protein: CASSWAGLTEAFF.

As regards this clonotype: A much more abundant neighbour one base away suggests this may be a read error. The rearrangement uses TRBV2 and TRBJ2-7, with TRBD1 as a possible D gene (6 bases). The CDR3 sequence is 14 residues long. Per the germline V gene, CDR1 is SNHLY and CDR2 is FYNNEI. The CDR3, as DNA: TGTGACAGCAGGACAGTCCGGGACAATTACGAGCAGTACTTC. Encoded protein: CDSRTVRDNYEQYF.

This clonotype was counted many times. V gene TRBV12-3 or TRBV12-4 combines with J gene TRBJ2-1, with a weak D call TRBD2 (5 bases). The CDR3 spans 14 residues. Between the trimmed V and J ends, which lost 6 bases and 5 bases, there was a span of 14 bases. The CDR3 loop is CASSLLEEHNEQFF. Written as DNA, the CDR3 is TGTGCCAGCAGCCTATTGGAGGAACACAATGAGCAGTTCTTC.

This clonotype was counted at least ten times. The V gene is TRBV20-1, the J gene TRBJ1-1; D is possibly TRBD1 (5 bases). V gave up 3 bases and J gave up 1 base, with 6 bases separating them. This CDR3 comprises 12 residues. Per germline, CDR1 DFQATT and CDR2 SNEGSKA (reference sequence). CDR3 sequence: CSASRGNTEAFF. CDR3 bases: TGCAGTGCTAGTAGGGGGAACACTGAAGCTTTCTTT.

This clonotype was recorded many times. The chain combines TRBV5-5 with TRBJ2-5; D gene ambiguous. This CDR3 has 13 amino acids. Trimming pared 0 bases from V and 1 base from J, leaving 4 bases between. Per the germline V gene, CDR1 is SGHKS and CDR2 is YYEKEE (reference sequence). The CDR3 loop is CASSLAPQETQYF. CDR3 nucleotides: TGTGCCAGCAGCTTGGCCCCCCAAGAGACCCAGTACTTC. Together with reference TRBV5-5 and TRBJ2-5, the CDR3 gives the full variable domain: DAGVTQSPTHLIKTRGQQVTLRCSPISGHKSVSWYQQVLGQGPQFIFQYYEKEERGRGNFPDRFSARQFPNYSSELNVNALLLGDSALYLCASSLAPQETQYFGPGTRLLVL.

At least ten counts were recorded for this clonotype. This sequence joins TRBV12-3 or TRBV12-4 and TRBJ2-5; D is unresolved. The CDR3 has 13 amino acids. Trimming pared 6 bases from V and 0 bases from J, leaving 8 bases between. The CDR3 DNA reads TGTGCCAGCAGCCCCCCTAACCAAGAGACCCAGTACTTC. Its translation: CASSPPNQETQYF.

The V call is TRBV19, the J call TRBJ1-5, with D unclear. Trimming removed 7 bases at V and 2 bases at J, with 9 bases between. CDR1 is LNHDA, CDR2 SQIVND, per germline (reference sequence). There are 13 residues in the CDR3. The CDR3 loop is CASNFQGNQPQHF. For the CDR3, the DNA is TGTGCCAGTAATTTCCAGGGCAATCAGCCCCAGCATTTT.